The 9 T cell receptor beta chains reported below all come from one sample, sequenced in a study of T cells in Graves' hyperthyroidism and ophthalmopathy. TCR beta CDR3 regions were amplified from RNA. HTBI primers drove first-round RT-PCR of the TCR CDR3. MiXCR, applied by TCRdb to the multiplex PCR reads, yields one record per CDR3 protein. Of about 290,000 distinct CDR3 sequences listed, roughly an eighth are singletons. Sequencing input: blood. Receptors were obtained from a woman aged 40-49 years with Graves' hyperthyroidism.

The chain couples TRBV12-3 or TRBV12-4 to TRBJ2-2, with 14 bases lining up with TRBD2. V shed 7 bases and J 6 bases; nucleotides not matched to a gene: 13. The CDR3 has 18 amino acids. DNA for the CDR3: TGTGCCAGCACCAACCCGGGACTAGCGGGAGTGATTGCCGGGGAGCTGTTTTTT. Encoded protein: CASTNPGLAGVIAGELFF.

This clonotype was observed a handful of times. The J gene is TRBJ2-5, the V gene TRBV6-1; D call uncertain. The germline V and J ends were trimmed by 9 bases and 1 base, with 3 bases remaining between them. CDR1 and CDR2 (germline): MNHNS, SASEGT. The CDR3 contains 10 residues. The CDR3 region is CASFQETQYF. The CDR3, as DNA: TGTGCCAGTTTCCAAGAGACCCAGTACTTC.

The V call is TRBV12-3 or TRBV12-4, the J call TRBJ1-1, with D possibly matching TRBD1 (5 bases). The length of the CDR3 is 14 residues. Trimming shortened V by 6 bases and J by 10 bases, and 21 bases separated the two germline ends. DNA of the CDR3: TGTGCCAGCAGCCCACGTATGACAGCCTTTTCAGCTTTCTTT. Translated, it gives CASSPRMTAFSAFF.

This clonotype has only a few counts. This chain joins TRBV27 and TRBJ2-1; TRBD2 is a possible D gene (6 bases). The V gene lost 0 bases and the J gene lost 8 bases, with 17 bases spanning the gap. The CDR3 extends over 16 amino acids. Germline lookup yields CDR1 MNHEY and CDR2 SMNVEV (reference sequence). This CDR3 reads CASSLSAGTRYDEQFF. The CDR3 nucleotides are TGTGCCAGCAGTTTATCGGCGGGAACACGGTACGATGAGCAGTTCTTC.

This clonotype was counted between two and nine times. This chain joins TRBV5-1 and TRBJ2-1, with D perhaps TRBD2 (5 bases). This CDR3 comprises 13 residues. Germline V gene lookup returns CDR1 SGHRS and CDR2 YFSETQ. The V end was cut by 0 bases, the J end by 8 bases, with 9 bases between. The CDR3 coding sequence is TGCGCCAGCAGCTTGGCGGACTTAGATGAGCAGTTCTTC. Its protein is CASSLADLDEQFF.

This clonotype has ten or more counts. This chain links TRBV7-6 with TRBJ1-1; D is possibly TRBD1 (5 bases). V lost 5 bases, J lost 6 bases, and 19 bases lay in between. This CDR3 region has 15 residues. The germline V gene encodes CDR1 SGHVS and CDR2 FNYEAQ. Here the CDR3 DNA reads TGTGCCAGCAGCCCCGGTGGGGCGCAGAGGGCTGAAGCTTTCTTT. Amino acids: CASSPGGAQRAEAFF.

This clonotype was counted at least ten times. The chain recombines TRBV5-1 with TRBJ2-3; 10 positions agree with TRBD2. After removal of 0 bases from V and 5 bases from J, the junction contained 6 bases not matched to a gene. Germline V gene sequence: CDR1 SGHRS, CDR2 YFSETQ. This CDR3 has 16 residues. CDR3 region: CASSLGLAGEVDTQYF. As DNA, the CDR3 is TGCGCCAGCAGCTTGGGGCTAGCGGGAGAGGTAGATACGCAGTATTTT.

Ten or more counts support this clonotype. The chain couples TRBV5-8 to TRBJ2-3; D is unclear. This CDR3 comprises 13 residues. V was pared by 1 base and J by 2 bases, with 5 bases between. Germline assignment: CDR1 SGHTS and CDR2 YDEGEE. The CDR3 here is CASSLQVTDTQYF. The CDR3 DNA follows: TGTGCCAGCAGCTTGCAGGTCACAGATACGCAGTATTTT.

This clonotype was found a few times. This chain connects TRBV28 to TRBJ2-2; D remains ambiguous. The ends were cut back, 3 bases at V and 0 bases at J, with 8 bases in the middle. From germline, CDR1 is MDHEN and CDR2 SYDVKM. The CDR3 is 15 amino acids. CDR3 sequence: CASSFDLANTGELFF. CDR3 nucleotide sequence: TGTGCCAGCAGTTTCGACCTAGCGAACACCGGGGAGCTGTTTTTT. The full variable domain, its missing parts supplied by reference TRBV28 and TRBJ2-2, is DVKVTQSSRYLVKRTGEKVFLECVQDMDHENMFWYRQDPGLGLRLIYFSYDVKMKEKGDIPEGYSVSREKKERFSLILESASTNQTSMYLCASSFDLANTGELFFGEGSRLTVL.